This T cell receptor (beta chain) emerged from a study of OX40 agonist ivuxolimab in advanced cancers. Across the study: Patients enrolled in dose escalation were diagnosed with hepatocellular carcinoma, melanoma, renal cell or head and neck cancer. Three dose-escalation patients had partial responses: one with hepatocellular carcinoma and two with cutaneous melanoma. Findings and limits, study-wide: CD8+ T cells were the subset that, on average, had more expanded clones than CD4+.

Cycle 7 day 1, cycle 4 day 1, and baseline were the timepoints at which blood was sampled. Some clones are missing from TCRdb's copy, which holds only in-frame ones; the method was immunoSEQ multiplex PCR. The table shows about 54,000 clones, with 84% occurring only once. V dropped 2 bases and J dropped 3; count of bases not matched to a gene: 11. CDR3 length: 18 residues. Per germline, CDR1 KGHSH and CDR2 LQKENI. In regard to this clone: What it recognizes is unknown.

The source of this sequence is an adult with an advanced solid tumor such as melanoma, head and neck, liver or kidney cancer. The sample in question was CD4+ or CD8+ T cells sorted from blood, obtained in a trial of the OX40 agonist ivuxolimab. The chain couples TRBV18 to TRBJ2-1, with TRBD2 matching over 9 bases. CDR3 sequence (DNA): TGTGCCAGCTCACCATCTGATCCGCGACTAGCGGACTACAATGAGCAGTTCTTC. It is translated as CASSPSDPRLADYNEQFF. The full variable domain, with the rest looked up from reference TRBV18 and TRBJ2-1, is NAGVMQNPRHLVRRRGQEARLRCSPMKGHSHVYWYRQLPEEGLKFMVYLQKENIIDESGMPKERFSAEFPKEGPSILRIQQVVRGDSAAYFCASSPSDPRLADYNEQFFGPGTRLTVL.